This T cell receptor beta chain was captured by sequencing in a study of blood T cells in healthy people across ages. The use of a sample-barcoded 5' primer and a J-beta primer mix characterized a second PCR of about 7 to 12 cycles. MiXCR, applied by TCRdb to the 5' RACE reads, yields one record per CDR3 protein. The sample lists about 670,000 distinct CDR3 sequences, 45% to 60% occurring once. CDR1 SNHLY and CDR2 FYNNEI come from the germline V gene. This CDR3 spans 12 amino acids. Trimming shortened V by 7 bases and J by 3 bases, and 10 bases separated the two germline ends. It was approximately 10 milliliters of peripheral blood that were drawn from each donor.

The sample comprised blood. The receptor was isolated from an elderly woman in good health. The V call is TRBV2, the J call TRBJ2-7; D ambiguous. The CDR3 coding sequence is TGTGCCAGCACCCAGAAAGGCTACGAGCAGTACTTC. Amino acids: CASTQKGYEQYF.